This T cell receptor (beta chain) was sequenced during a study of shared clonotypes between healthy human individuals. Study-wide context: The study used three CD4 naive, three CD4 memory, two CD8 naive and one CD8 memory plate per donor.

With regard to this clone: What it recognizes is unknown. The same CDR3 arises from other DNA sequences in this sample as well.

Generated by immunoSEQ multiplex PCR, the TCRdb table keeps only in-frame clones and is missing some. This table holds over 2 million clones, just under 95% found once. Findings and caveats of the study: Incomplete sequencing of sorted subsets was indicated by rarefaction despite large depth.

Sequencing was carried out using naive CD4+ T cells from PBMCs. Subset given: CD45RA+ positively selected. The receptor was isolated from a man between 18 and 35 years old in good health. Some clones in this sample may be carry-over from other donors' samples.

The CDR3 protein is CATSRAGDSGNTIYF. The CDR3, as DNA: TGTGCCACCAGCAGAGCGGGGGACAGTGGAAACACCATATATTTT. V usage is TRBV15 and J usage is TRBJ1-3, with 7 positions matching TRBD1. With V trimmed by 1 base and J by 3 bases, 3 bases remained unmatched. CDR1 is LNHNV, CDR2 YYDKDF, per germline (reference sequence). This CDR3 spans 15 amino acids. Based on the CDR3 plus reference TRBV15 and TRBJ1-3, the full variable domain is DAMVIQNPRYQVTQFGKPVTLSCSQTLNHNVMYWYQQKSSQAPKLLFHYYDKDFNNEADTPDNFQSRRPNTSFCFLDIRSPGLGDTAMYLCATSRAGDSGNTIYFGEGSWLTVV.